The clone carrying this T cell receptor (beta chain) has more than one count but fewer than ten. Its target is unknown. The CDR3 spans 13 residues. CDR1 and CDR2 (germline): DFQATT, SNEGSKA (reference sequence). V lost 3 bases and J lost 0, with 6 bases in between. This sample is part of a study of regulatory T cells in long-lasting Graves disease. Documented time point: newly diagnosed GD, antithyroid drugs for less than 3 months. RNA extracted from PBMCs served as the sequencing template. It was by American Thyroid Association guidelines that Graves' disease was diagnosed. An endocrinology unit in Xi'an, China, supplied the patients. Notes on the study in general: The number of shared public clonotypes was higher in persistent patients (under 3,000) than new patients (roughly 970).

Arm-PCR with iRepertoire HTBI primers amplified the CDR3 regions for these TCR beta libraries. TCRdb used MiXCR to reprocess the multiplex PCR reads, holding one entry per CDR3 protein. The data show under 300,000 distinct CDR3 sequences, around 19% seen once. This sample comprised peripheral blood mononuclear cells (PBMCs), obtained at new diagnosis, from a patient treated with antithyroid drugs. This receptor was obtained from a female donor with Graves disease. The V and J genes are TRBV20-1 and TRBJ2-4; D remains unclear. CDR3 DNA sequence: TGCAGTGCTAGTTCGTTAGCCAAAAACATTCAGTACTTC. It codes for CSASSLAKNIQYF.